Presented here are 30 T cell receptor beta chains from one specimen sequenced in a study of CD8+ T cells in alopecia areata. Extraction and reverse transcription of RNA yielded cDNA as the sequencing template. Measured with immunoSEQ multiplex PCR; TCRdb has only the in-frame clones, and not every one. The sample holds 50,000 to 65,000 clones, 35% to 55% seen once. The treatment was: oral pan-JAK inhibitor, 5-10 mg twice daily. The source was CD8+ T cells sorted from blood, collected around week 37, from a patient treated with tofacitinib. These receptors originate from a human donor with alopecia areata.

This clone was seen a few times. DNA for the CDR3: TGCAGCGCCGGAGGGTACAGGGTTGAAAAACTGTTTTTT. This encodes CSAGGYRVEKLFF. The V gene is TRBV29-1, the J gene TRBJ1-4; a weak D match, TRBD1 (6 bases). Germline V lookup: CDR1 SQVTM, CDR2 ANQGSEA. The CDR3 totals 13 residues. Trimming took 7 bases from V and 7 from J, leaving 16 bases between them.

This clone has only a few counts. This rearrangement joins TRBV5-4 to TRBJ1-1, with D unclear. Deletions cut 4 bases from V and 0 bases from J, with 13 bases between. The CDR3 length is 15 residues. Germline values: CDR1 SGHNT, CDR2 YYREEE (reference sequence). CDR3: CASSRVTTLNTEAFF. DNA for the CDR3: TGTGCCAGCAGCCGGGTGACAACACTGAACACTGAAGCTTTCTTT. Full variable domain (remainder filled in from reference TRBV5-4 and TRBJ1-1): ETGVTQSPTHLIKTRGQQVTLRCSSQSGHNTVSWYQQALGQGPQFIFQYYREEENGRGNFPPRFSGLQFPNYSSELNVNALELDDSALYLCASSRVTTLNTEAFFGQGTRLTVV.

The rearrangement joins TRBV29-1 to TRBJ2-5, with TRBD1 matching 12 bases. The DNA matches TRBJ2-7 better at its end, which makes the J call doubtful. Germline CDR1 and CDR2: SQVTM and ANQGSEA. This CDR3 contains 13 residues. The CDR3 protein is CSGGTGGGYEQYF. In DNA form, the CDR3 reads TGCAGCGGGGGGACAGGGGGCGGTTACGAGCAGTACTTC.

V gene TRBV29-1 combines with J gene TRBJ1-4, with D unclear. Germline V gives CDR1 SQVTM, CDR2 ANQGSEA. V lost 0 bases, J lost 0 bases, and 5 bases lay in between. The CDR3 covers 14 residues. DNA for the CDR3: TGCAGCGTTGAAGATGGTGCAACTAATGAAAAACTGTTTTTT. Protein: CSVEDGATNEKLFF.

This sequence joins TRBV6-1 and TRBJ2-7; either TRBD1 or TRBD2 may supply D (5 bases each). V was pared by 5 bases and J by 3 bases, with 17 bases between. The CDR3 runs to 15 residues. CDR1 and CDR2 (germline): MNHNS, SASEGT. The DNA for the CDR3 is TGTGCCAGCAGTCCCCGGGACGGACCCTTCTACGAGCAGTACTTC. Translation: CASSPRDGPFYEQYF.

This clone was seen a handful of times. The V call is TRBV7-9, the J call TRBJ2-5, with 7 positions matching TRBD2. CDR1 is SEHNR and CDR2 is FQNEAQ in the germline V gene (reference sequence). The CDR3 sequence is 14 residues long. Trimming cost V 7 bases and J 2 bases; bases outside gene matches: 7. CDR3 loop: CASNTAGPQETQYF. As DNA, the CDR3 is TGTGCCAGCAATACAGCGGGGCCGCAAGAGACCCAGTACTTC.

This clone was picked up a small number of times. This chain links TRBV27 with TRBJ1-5; unclear D gene. V was trimmed by 4 bases and J by 7 bases, leaving 20 bases between them. Germline V gives CDR1 MNHEY, CDR2 SMNVEV (reference sequence). CDR3 size: 16 residues. The CDR3 DNA reads TGTGCCAGCAGTTCTAACCGCTGGGGTTCTGTACAGCCCCAGCATTTT. This encodes CASSSNRWGSVQPQHF.

CDR3 coding DNA: TGTGCCAGCAGTTTAGACAGTAACTATGGCTACACCTTC. It codes for CASSLDSNYGYTF. This chain joins TRBV27 and TRBJ1-2; TRBD1 is a possible D gene (5 bases). The CDR3 has 13 amino acids. Looked up from germline, CDR1 is MNHEY and CDR2 is SMNVEV (reference sequence). The ends were cut back, 2 bases at V and 1 base at J, with 5 bases in the middle.

This clone was seen a few times. The rearrangement uses TRBV7-9 and TRBJ1-5; D not resolved. The germline V gene encodes CDR1 SEHNR and CDR2 FQNEAQ (reference sequence). The CDR3 consists of 12 residues. The ends were cut back, 4 bases at V and 7 bases at J, with 8 bases in the middle. The CDR3 DNA sequence: TGTGCCAGCAGCTCCCTGAACCAGCCCCAGCATTTT. Its protein is CASSSLNQPQHF.

This clone was counted between two and nine times. This chain joins TRBV11-2 and TRBJ2-7; D is perhaps TRBD2 (6 bases). Trimming shortened V by 3 bases and J by 5 bases, and 14 bases separated the two germline ends. The CDR3 spans 14 residues. Germline loops: CDR1 SGHAT, CDR2 FQNNGV. The CDR3, as DNA: TGTGCCAGCAGCTTTAATCGAACTAGCAACGAGCAGTACTTC. It encodes CASSFNRTSNEQYF.

The rearrangement links TRBV25-1 to TRBJ2-3; no clear D gene. Germline V lookup: CDR1 MGHDK, CDR2 SYGVNS. The CDR3 spans 15 residues. Trimming removed 5 bases at V and 1 base at J, with 13 bases between. CDR3 residues: CASSNWQLGTDTQYF. For the CDR3, the DNA is TGTGCCAGCAGTAATTGGCAGTTGGGCACAGATACGCAGTATTTT.

The chain combines TRBV4-1 with TRBJ2-7; 14 nucleotides agree with TRBD2. After removal of 4 bases from V and 7 bases from J, the junction contained 12 bases not matched to a gene. CDR1 and CDR2 from the germline V gene are MGHRA and YSYEKL. This CDR3 contains 17 residues. CDR3 sequence reads: CASSPSRGLAGGREQYF. CDR3 DNA: TGCGCCAGCAGCCCATCGCGTGGACTAGCGGGAGGAAGGGAGCAGTACTTC.

This clone was counted only a few times. The chain has TRBV7-2 and TRBJ2-5; 9 bases match TRBD1. Germline-derived CDR1 and CDR2 are SGHTA and FQGNSA. V dropped 4 bases and J dropped 0; count of bases not matched to a gene: 6. CDR3 length: 16 amino acids. The CDR3 bases are TGTGCCAGCAGCTCCGGACAGGGGAGATACCAAGAGACCCAGTACTTC. As protein: CASSSGQGRYQETQYF.

This clone was counted a few times. The chain recombines TRBV7-6 with TRBJ2-7; D possibly uses TRBD1 or TRBD2 (5 bases each). The germline CDR1 and CDR2 sequences are SGHVS and FNYEAQ. The germline V and J ends were trimmed by 5 bases and 6 bases, with 20 bases remaining between them. The CDR3 consists of 15 residues. The CDR3 nucleotides read TGTGCCAGCAGCCCCATCGGGACCGGAACTCTCGAGCAGTACTTC. This gives the protein CASSPIGTGTLEQYF.

The gene calls are TRBV11-2 and TRBJ2-5; 8 bases agree with TRBD2. Germline-derived CDR1 and CDR2 are SGHAT and FQNNGV. V was pared by 5 bases and J by 7 bases, with 12 bases of the junction left unmatched. The CDR3 is made up of 15 amino acids. CDR3 protein: CASSVPREGGGTQYF. DNA for the CDR3: TGTGCCAGCAGCGTCCCCCGGGAGGGAGGTGGGACCCAGTACTTC.

CDR3 coding DNA: TGTGCCAGCAGCGTCACGGATCTCGGGACGCCTCCCTACGAGCAGTACTTC. Amino acid sequence: CASSVTDLGTPPYEQYF. This sequence joins TRBV9 and TRBJ2-7, with D possibly being TRBD1 or TRBD2 (5 bases each). Germline V gene sequence: CDR1 SGDLS, CDR2 YYNGEE. The CDR3 runs to 17 residues. V lost 2 bases, J lost 2 bases, and 20 bases lay in between.

The V gene is TRBV7-9, the J gene TRBJ2-1; tentative D call: TRBD2 (6 bases). V dropped 5 bases and J dropped 13 bases, with 15 bases sitting between them. The CDR3 extends over 12 amino acids. CDR1 and CDR2 (germline): SEHNR, FQNEAQ (reference sequence). CDR3 in DNA: TGTGCCAGCAGCGGGAGGAGGATTACCCAGTTCTTC. Translated, it gives CASSGRRITQFF.

The J gene is TRBJ1-2, the V gene TRBV7-9, with D uncertain. Trimming stripped 1 base from V and 5 bases from J, with 8 bases between. This CDR3 region has 13 residues. The V gene's germline CDR1 is SEHNR and CDR2 FQNEAQ (reference sequence). The CDR3 reads CASSLGSAYGYTF. CDR3 DNA: TGTGCCAGCAGCTTAGGCAGCGCTTATGGCTACACCTTC.

The V and J genes are TRBV7-9 and TRBJ2-1; D is unresolved. Germline lookup yields CDR1 SEHNR and CDR2 FQNEAQ (reference sequence). V was shortened by 1 base and J by 6 bases, with 4 bases between the two germline ends. The length of the CDR3 is 12 residues. Here the CDR3 DNA reads TGTGCCAGCAGCTTAGGGGCCAATGAGCAGTTCTTC. It is translated as CASSLGANEQFF.

J is TRBJ1-2 and V is TRBV2; D is perhaps TRBD1 (5 bases). V dropped 2 bases and J dropped 1 base, with 8 bases sitting between them. This CDR3 is 14 amino acids long. The germline V gene has CDR1 SNHLY and CDR2 FYNNEI. The CDR3 protein is CASSELGVNYGYTF. The CDR3 bases are TGTGCCAGCAGTGAACTGGGGGTTAACTATGGCTACACCTTC.

The chain combines TRBV29-1 with TRBJ2-5; D might be TRBD2 (5 bases). The CDR3 is made up of 13 amino acids. CDR1 and CDR2 (germline): SQVTM, ANQGSEA. CDR3 sequence reads: CSGVRGSQETQYF. As DNA, the CDR3 is TGCAGTGGCGTTCGCGGGTCACAAGAGACCCAGTACTTC.

This clone was recorded only once. The V gene is TRBV30, the J gene TRBJ2-7; D is perhaps TRBD1 (5 bases). The germline CDR1 and CDR2 sequences are GTSNPN and SVGIG (reference sequence). CDR3 length equals 10 residues. The V gene lost 8 bases and the J gene lost 7 bases, with 12 bases spanning the gap. As DNA, the CDR3 is TGTGCCGCCAAAGACAGTGAGCAGTACTTC. This codes for CAAKDSEQYF.

The chain has TRBV9 and TRBJ2-3; no clear D. This CDR3 contains 14 residues. V gave up 4 bases and J gave up 4 bases, with 13 bases separating them. The germline V gene encodes CDR1 SGDLS and CDR2 YYNGEE. The DNA of the CDR3 is TGTGCCAGCAGCCCGGACGACTCGCCAGATACGCAGTATTTT. Translated: CASSPDDSPDTQYF.

The chain carries TRBV9 and TRBJ2-2, with D perhaps TRBD1 (6 bases). The CDR3 totals 14 residues. Germline values: CDR1 SGDLS, CDR2 YYNGEE. With 3 bases removed from V and 1 base from J, the gap between germline ends came to 7 bases. The CDR3 protein is CASSGGQNTGELFF. CDR3 nucleotide sequence: TGTGCCAGCAGCGGGGGACAGAACACCGGGGAGCTGTTTTTT.

This clone has a handful of counts. V is TRBV5-6 and J is TRBJ2-1, with D possibly TRBD2 on 7 matching bases. Germline CDR1 is SGHDT and CDR2 is YYEEEE. The CDR3 has 16 amino acids. Trimming cost V 4 bases and J 0 bases, with 14 bases left between them. CDR3 amino acids: CASSGQGGVSYNEQFF. The CDR3 DNA sequence: TGTGCCAGCAGCGGTCAAGGGGGGGTCTCCTACAATGAGCAGTTCTTC.

The V call is TRBV13, the J call TRBJ2-7; D tentatively fits TRBD1 or TRBD2 (5 bases each). In germline, CDR1 is PRHDT, CDR2 FYEKMQ (reference sequence). V lost 4 bases and J lost 7, with 14 bases in between. The CDR3 sequence is 13 residues long. The CDR3 DNA is TGTGCCAGCAGCTCCGGGACCACAGTAGAGCAGTACTTC. Its translation: CASSSGTTVEQYF.

This clone rates as medium-sized. The rearrangement links TRBV6-1 to TRBJ2-1, with D hard to call. CDR1 is MNHNS and CDR2 is SASEGT in the germline V gene. This CDR3 has 17 residues. With 3 bases removed from V and 0 bases from J, the gap between germline ends came to 15 bases. The CDR3 loop is CASSDLGRLSSYNEQFF. DNA of the CDR3: TGTGCCAGCAGTGATTTAGGACGGTTGAGCTCCTACAATGAGCAGTTCTTC.

The chain recombines TRBV2 with TRBJ2-7; D is unclear. Trimming shortened V by 4 bases and J by 2 bases, and 18 bases separated the two germline ends. Looked up from germline, CDR1 is SNHLY and CDR2 is FYNNEI. This CDR3 has 16 amino acids. The CDR3 DNA reads as TGTGCCAGCAGTGGTTTGTTATCGGTATCCGCCTACGAGCAGTACTTC. Protein: CASSGLLSVSAYEQYF.

To note about this clone: A much larger clone sits a single nucleotide away, making a read error possible. The sample carries other DNA sequences with the same CDR3. The genes are TRBV7-9 and TRBJ1-1; D gene ambiguous. With 3 bases removed from V and 1 base from J, the gap between germline ends came to 3 bases. The CDR3 length is 12 residues. The germline CDR1 and CDR2 sequences are SEHNR and FQNEAQ (reference sequence). The CDR3 DNA reads TGTGCCAGCAGCTTTGGGAACACTGAAGCTTTCTTT. Its protein product is CASSFGNTEAFF.

The chain is built from TRBV9 and TRBJ1-2; D not resolved. CDR3 length: 18 amino acids. Germline V gene lookup returns CDR1 SGDLS and CDR2 YYNGEE. V lost 0 bases and J lost 5, with 23 bases in between. The CDR3 reads CASSVAVADTQATYGYTF. As DNA, the CDR3 is TGTGCCAGCAGCGTAGCCGTAGCCGACACGCAGGCTACTTATGGCTACACCTTC.